Listed below are T cell receptor beta chains from one sample, sequenced in a study of blood T cell repertoires in COVID-19. Sequencing used immunoSEQ multiplex PCR; TCRdb keeps in-frame clones, though not all of them. The data hold under 150,000 clones, with approximately 90% observed a single time. Input material: peripheral blood. The receptors derive from a man in his fifties with active or convalescent COVID-19. Each CDR3 is given with its conserved first and last residue. D genes are given only for firm matches. Rows may omit the clone size; those that give it use once, few, many or a size class.

TRBJ1-4,TRBD1,16,TRBV6-1,few,TGTGCCAGCAGTGTACAGGGGGCGGCAACTAATGAAAAACTGTTTTTT,CASSVQGAATNEKLFF
TRBJ2-3,TRBD1,18,TRBV10-2,.,TGCGCCAGCAGTGAGTTGACAGGGGGCCTTTTCGGCACAGATACGCAGTATTTT,CASSELTGGLFGTDTQYF
TRBJ2-5,TRBD2,14,TRBV5-4,.,TGTGCCAGCAGCTTAGCGGGGGCCCAAGAGACCCAGTACTTC,CASSLAGAQETQYF
TRBJ2-5,TRBD2,15,TRBV3-1/TRBV3-2,.,TGTGCCAGCAGCCAACCTAGCGGGGGGGTCGAGACCCAGTACTTC,CASSQPSGGVETQYF
TRBJ1-2,TRBD1,14,TRBV18,.,TGTGCCAGCTCAGGGACAGGGACTAACTATGGCTACACCTTC,CASSGTGTNYGYTF
TRBJ1-5,.,15,TRBV20-1,.,TGCAGTGCTAGTTGGGCCGGCGCTACAATCAGCCCCCAGCATTTT,CSASWAGATISPQHF
TRBJ2-1,TRBD2,14,TRBV6-4,.,TGTGCCAGCAGTGGACTAGCGGGGGTCAATGAGCAGTTCTTC,CASSGLAGVNEQFF
TRBJ1-5,.,16,TRBV7-8,.,TGTGCCAGCAGCTTAGGGGAGGGAGCCAACAATCAGCCCCAGCATTTT,CASSLGEGANNQPQHF
TRBJ2-7,.,14,TRBV27,.,TGTGCCAGCAGTTTTTACAGAACCTCCTACGAGCAGTACTTC,CASSFYRTSYEQYF
TRBJ1-1,.,13,TRBV10-2,.,TGCGCCAGCAAACAGGGAAGGGACACTGAAGCTTTCTTT,CASKQGRDTEAFF
TRBJ1-1,.,14,TRBV11-2,.,TGTGCCAGCAGCTCACATCCAGGCTCCACTGAAGCTTTCTTT,CASSSHPGSTEAFF
TRBJ1-4,.,15,TRBV4-1,.,TGCGCCAGCAGCCAGGTAGGAGGACTTAATGAAAAACTGTTTTTT,CASSQVGGLNEKLFF
TRBJ2-7,.,15,TRBV27,.,TGTGCCAGCAGTTTTGAGCTAGCGAGCTCCTACGAGCAGTACTTC,CASSFELASSYEQYF
TRBJ2-4,.,14,TRBV5-4,.,TGTGCCAGCAGCTTAACGCAGGGGGGAAACATTCAGTACTTC,CASSLTQGGNIQYF
TRBJ2-1,.,13,TRBV7-8,.,TGTGCCAGCAGCCAAGGGGCCTACAATGAGCAGTTCTTC,CASSQGAYNEQFF
TRBJ1-5,.,15,TRBV30,.,TGTGCCTGGAGTACGACAGGTGATAGCAATCAGCCCCAGCATTTT,CAWSTTGDSNQPQHF
TRBJ1-2,.,12,TRBV28,.,TGTGCCAGCAGTCCCGACACCTATGGCTACACCTTC,CASSPDTYGYTF
TRBJ1-6,.,15,TRBV6-2/TRBV6-3,.,TGTGCCAGCAGCCAGTCCCGGCAGGGAAATTCACCCCTCCACTTT,CASSQSRQGNSPLHF
TRBJ2-1,.,17,TRBV18,.,TGTGCCAGCTCATCCGAAACCTTGACAGGCTCCTACAATGAGCAGTTCTTC,CASSSETLTGSYNEQFF
TRBJ2-7,.,12,TRBV29-1,.,TGCAGCGTTGATACGGGAGCTCGGGAGCAGTACTTC,CSVDTGAREQYF
TRBJ1-5,TRBD1,13,TRBV30,many,TGTGCCTGGACAACTGACAGGGATCAGCCCCAGCATTTT,CAWTTDRDQPQHF
TRBJ2-1,.,14,TRBV18,.,TGTGCCAGCTCACCAACAGGGTTGCTCAATGAGCAGTTCTTC,CASSPTGLLNEQFF
TRBJ2-3,.,11,TRBV30,.,TGTGCCTGGGAGGGGGCAGATACGCAGTATTTT,CAWEGADTQYF
TRBJ1-4,TRBD1,14,TRBV7-9,.,TGTGCCAGCAGCGATGACAGGGGGCGCGAAAAACTGTTTTTT,CASSDDRGREKLFF
TRBJ1-2,TRBD1,13,TRBV5-6,.,TGTGCCAGCAGCTTCGGAGGGGGCGGTGGCTACACCTTC,CASSFGGGGGYTF
TRBJ1-3,.,13,TRBV19,.,TGTGCCAGTAGTATACCAGGGGAAGGGACCATATATTTT,CASSIPGEGTIYF
TRBJ2-2,.,15,TRBV5-5,.,TGTGCCAGCAGCTTGGGGGTACAGGGTTCCGGGGAGCTGTTTTTT,CASSLGVQGSGELFF
TRBJ2-1,TRBD1,14,TRBV27,.,TGTGCCAGCAGTCTACTGGACAGGGAGAATGAGCAGTTCTTC,CASSLLDRENEQFF
TRBJ2-7,.,12,TRBV29-1,.,TGCAGCGTTGAATCTCTCGGGTATGAGCAGTACTTC,CSVESLGYEQYF
TRBJ2-1,.,14,TRBV10-1,.,TGCGCCAGCAGAGGCGAGGGCCTCGGAAATGAGCAGTTCTTC,CASRGEGLGNEQFF
TRBJ2-5,.,15,TRBV6-2/TRBV6-3,.,TGTGCCAGCAGTTACTCTGGACAGCTAGGGGAGACCCAGTACTTC,CASSYSGQLGETQYF
TRBJ2-5,.,13,TRBV18,once,TGTGCCAGCTCGCCGGGAGTCCAAGAGACCCAGTACTTC,CASSPGVQETQYF
TRBJ2-1,.,14,TRBV5-1,.,TGCGCCAGCAGCCCCGGGACATCTGGAAATGAGCAGTTCTTC,CASSPGTSGNEQFF
TRBJ1-5,TRBD1,17,TRBV6-2/TRBV6-3,.,TGTGCCAGCAGTTACCTAATACACACAGGGGCCAATCAGCCCCAGCATTTT,CASSYLIHTGANQPQHF
TRBJ1-6,.,14,TRBV19,few,TGTGCCAGTACCCTAGGATCCTATAATTCACCCCTCCACTTT,CASTLGSYNSPLHF
TRBJ2-5,.,12,TRBV12-3/TRBV12-4,.,TGTGCCAGCGGAAAACTAGCAGAGACCCAGTACTTC,CASGKLAETQYF
TRBJ1-6,TRBD1,13,TRBV27,.,TGTGCCAGCAGGAGAGGGGGCGATTCACCCCTCCACTTT,CASRRGGDSPLHF
TRBJ1-2,TRBD1,13,TRBV15,.,TGTGCCACCAGCCCCGGGACAGACTATGGCTACACCTTC,CATSPGTDYGYTF
TRBJ2-2,TRBD1,17,TRBV5-5,few,TGTGCCAGCAGCTTGGAACCACAGGGGGCGAACACCGGGGAGCTGTTTTTT,CASSLEPQGANTGELFF
TRBJ2-3,TRBD2,17,TRBV19,.,TGTGCCAGTAGCTACAACCCGGGACTAGCGGGAGGGGATACGCAGTATTTT,CASSYNPGLAGGDTQYF
TRBJ2-7,TRBD2,20,TRBV2,.,TGTGCCAGCAGCGAAACTACCGGGACTAGCGGGAGTCTCATTCGGTACGAGCAGTACTTC,CASSETTGTSGSLIRYEQYF
TRBJ2-3,.,15,TRBV7-2,.,TGTGCCAGCAGCTTAGCGCTACTAGGCACAGATACGCAGTATTTT,CASSLALLGTDTQYF
TRBJ1-1,.,14,TRBV4-3,.,TGCGCCAGCAGCAGATCGGGACAGAACACTGAAGCTTTCTTT,CASSRSGQNTEAFF